The next 20 T cell receptor beta chains were all read from a single sample in a study of blood T cells in healthy people across ages. Alongside a J-beta primer mix, a sample-barcoded 5' primer served in a second PCR lasting about 6 to 11 cycles. TCRdb reprocessed the 5' RACE reads via MiXCR and lists one record per CDR3 protein. The sample contains about 1.8 million distinct CDR3 sequences, about 50% of which appear only once. Source material: blood. Source of these receptors: a woman aged 40 to 55 in good health.

This clonotype showed up just a few times. This rearrangement joins TRBV4-3 to TRBJ2-6; D uncertain. In germline, CDR1 is LGHNA, CDR2 YSLEER. Trimming shortened V by 1 base and J by 5 bases, and 6 bases separated the two germline ends. The CDR3 sequence is 14 residues long. CDR3 sequence reads: CASSQVPRANVLTF. The CDR3 bases are TGCGCCAGCAGCCAAGTTCCCAGGGCCAACGTCCTGACTTTC.

V usage is TRBV9 and J usage is TRBJ2-1, with D perhaps given as TRBD1 or TRBD2 (5 bases each). Germline loops: CDR1 SGDLS, CDR2 YYNGEE. The CDR3 totals 15 residues. Trimming pared 3 bases from V and 3 bases from J, leaving 13 bases between. The CDR3 sequence: CASSAEGRNYNEQFF. The CDR3 region has the DNA TGTGCCAGCAGCGCCGAGGGGCGAAACTACAATGAGCAGTTCTTC.

This sequence joins TRBV7-9 and TRBJ1-1, with no clear D. Germline V gives CDR1 SEHNR, CDR2 FQNEAQ (reference sequence). There are 15 residues in the CDR3. Trimming took 5 bases from V and 0 from J, leaving 13 bases between them. CDR3 DNA: TGTGCCAGCAGCCCAAGCTCAGATATGAACACTGAAGCTTTCTTT. It encodes CASSPSSDMNTEAFF.

This chain links TRBV20-1 with TRBJ1-5; TRBD1 matches 7 bases. The germline V gene encodes CDR1 DFQATT and CDR2 SNEGSKA (reference sequence). V lost 5 bases to trimming and J lost 0 bases; unmatched junction nucleotides: 10. This CDR3 comprises 16 residues. In nucleotides, the CDR3 is TGCAGTGCTTCCGACAGGGAACTCTATAGCAATCAGCCCCAGCATTTT. It yields the protein CSASDRELYSNQPQHF.

With respect to this clonotype: Compared with germline, one end of the junction differs, possibly owing to a read error. V and J are TRBV7-2 and TRBJ2-1, with TRBD2 matching 7 bases. This CDR3 has 16 amino acids. Germline CDR1 SGHTA, CDR2 FQGNSA. CDR3 region: CASSLAGSGSSNEQFF. The CDR3 DNA sequence: TGTGCCAGCAGCTTAGCGGGTAGCGGGTCCTCCAATGAGCAGTTCTTC.

This chain connects TRBV6-2 or TRBV6-3 to TRBJ2-5, with no clear D. Germline V CDR1 and CDR2: MNHEY, SVGEGT. The CDR3 is 12 residues long. The V gene lost 6 bases and the J gene lost 5 bases, with 10 bases spanning the gap. CDR3 DNA: TGTGCCAGCAGCGTAAAATCGGAGACCCAGTACTTC. This encodes CASSVKSETQYF.

Concerning this clonotype itself: A much larger clone sits a single nucleotide away, making a read error possible. The chain is built from TRBV10-3 and TRBJ2-4; 7 bases line up with TRBD1. Germline loops: CDR1 ENHRY, CDR2 SYGVKD. The V gene end was trimmed by 4 bases and the J gene end by 13 bases; junction bases not matched to a gene: 16. The CDR3 contains 15 residues. Written as DNA, the CDR3 is TGTGCCATCAGTGGGGACAGTAAATATGAAGAGTCCCAGTACTTC. Its protein product is CAISGDSKYEESQYF.

This clonotype has more than one count but fewer than ten. This sequence joins TRBV6-5 and TRBJ1-2; 10 nucleotides line up with TRBD1. Germline trimming cut 6 bases from V and 7 bases from J; bases unmatched to any gene: 14. The length of the CDR3 is 16 residues. Germline CDR1 reads MNHEY; CDR2 reads SVGAGI. The CDR3 nucleotides are TGTGCCAGCAGAGTGACAGGGGGCGCGAAGATTTCTGGCTACACCTTC. Translating it yields CASRVTGGAKISGYTF.

The chain links TRBV27 to TRBJ1-6, with D possibly being TRBD1 (5 bases). CDR1 MNHEY and CDR2 SMNVEV come from the germline V gene (reference sequence). V was cut by 5 bases and J by 4 bases, with 21 bases left in between. The CDR3 runs 18 residues. The DNA for the CDR3 is TGTGCCAGCAGTCCCCTCCGGGACCGACTAGATTATAATTCACCCCTCCACTTT. As protein: CASSPLRDRLDYNSPLHF.

This clonotype was detected a few times. The chain is built from TRBV9 and TRBJ2-3; 13 positions agree with TRBD2. V dropped 4 bases and J dropped 5; count of bases not matched to a gene: 7. Germline V lookup: CDR1 SGDLS, CDR2 YYNGEE. The CDR3 runs to 16 residues. The CDR3 DNA sequence: TGTGCCAGCAGCCCAAGACTAGCGGGGGGCATAGATACGCAGTATTTT. It yields the protein CASSPRLAGGIDTQYF.

This chain connects TRBV3-1 to TRBJ2-1; D uncertain. This CDR3 has 12 amino acids. Trimming stripped 8 bases from V and 10 bases from J, with 15 bases between. Germline CDR1 reads LGHDT; CDR2 reads YNNKEL (reference sequence). CDR3 sequence reads: CASRRTSQEQFF. The CDR3 bases are TGTGCCAGCCGAAGAACAAGTCAGGAGCAGTTCTTC.

The V call is TRBV2, the J call TRBJ2-3, with D perhaps given as TRBD1 or TRBD2 (5 bases each). Germline lookup yields CDR1 SNHLY and CDR2 FYNNEI. This CDR3 has 12 residues. Trimming cost V 6 bases and J 2 bases, with 6 bases left between them. The CDR3 loop reads CASSGTTDTQYF. CDR3 sequence (DNA): TGTGCCAGCAGCGGGACCACAGATACGCAGTATTTT.

This rearrangement joins TRBV28 to TRBJ1-2, with 9 bases identical to TRBD1. The length of the CDR3 is 15 residues. V shed 3 bases and J 6 bases; nucleotides not matched to a gene: 8. Germline V gene sequence: CDR1 MDHEN, CDR2 SYDVKM. CDR3 loop: CASSFSGQGSHGYTF. The CDR3 region has the DNA TGTGCCAGCAGTTTCTCGGGACAGGGTAGCCATGGCTACACCTTC.

The V gene is TRBV28, the J gene TRBJ1-6, with a tentative D call TRBD1 (6 bases). Germline V gene sequence: CDR1 MDHEN, CDR2 SYDVKM. The V end lost 5 bases, the J end lost 0 bases, and 14 bases lay between the germline ends. The CDR3 extends over 17 amino acids. The CDR3 coding sequence is TGTGCCAGCAGTCCCTCAGGGGAAAGCTCCTATAATTCACCCCTCCACTTT. It translates to CASSPSGESSYNSPLHF.

The V call is TRBV25-1, the J call TRBJ1-5; 8 bases are a match to TRBD1. The CDR3 is made up of 13 amino acids. Germline CDR1 and CDR2: MGHDK and SYGVNS. The ends lost 5 bases at V and 8 bases at J; junction bases unmatched: 5. The CDR3 DNA sequence: TGTGCCAGCAGTTCAGGGGGCAGAGAGCCCCAGCATTTT. It specifies CASSSGGREPQHF.

This chain connects TRBV28 to TRBJ1-2, with D perhaps matching TRBD1 (5 bases). CDR3 size: 14 residues. V lost 5 bases, J lost 4 bases, and 14 bases lay in between. The germline gives CDR1 MDHEN, CDR2 SYDVKM. The CDR3 nucleotides are TGTGCCAGCAGTAGGGACGCCCACGGCTATGGCTACACCTTC. Its protein is CASSRDAHGYGYTF.

This clonotype was detected a few times. One junction end does not reproduce the germline sequence, and a read error may be involved. This sequence joins TRBV9 and TRBJ1-2; no definite D call. The germline gives CDR1 SGDLS, CDR2 YYNGEE. The CDR3 spans 16 residues. In DNA, the CDR3 is TGTGCCAGTAGCGTAGTACAAGGCAGAGCTAACTATGGCTACACCTTC. Its translation: CASSVVQGRANYGYTF.

The genes are TRBV27 and TRBJ2-3; no clear D gene. The CDR3 runs to 17 residues. V lost 1 base and J lost 4, with 18 bases in between. Germline V lookup: CDR1 MNHEY, CDR2 SMNVEV (reference sequence). The CDR3 DNA reads TGTGCCAGCAGTTTATACCGGGCCGTGGGTGGCCCAGATACGCAGTATTTT. Protein: CASSLYRAVGGPDTQYF.

There are a few counts of this clonotype. V is TRBV20-1 and J is TRBJ2-7; weak D call: TRBD2 (6 bases). The length of the CDR3 is 14 residues. Germline loops: CDR1 DFQATT, CDR2 SNEGSKA (reference sequence). Deletions cut 0 bases from V and 6 bases from J, with 15 bases between. CDR3 loop: CSARDPLGGGEQYF. CDR3 nucleotide sequence: TGCAGTGCTAGAGATCCTCTCGGGGGAGGCGAGCAGTACTTC.

This clonotype was seen repeatedly, ten times or more. This CDR3 is CSVEAGLTQYF. CDR3 coding DNA: TGCAGCGTTGAAGCAGGATTGACCCAGTACTTC. The rearrangement joins TRBV29-1 to TRBJ2-5, with D unclear. Per the germline V gene, CDR1 is SQVTM and CDR2 is ANQGSEA. V gave up 1 base and J gave up 7 bases, with 7 bases separating them. The CDR3 has 11 amino acids.